These 8 T cell receptor beta chains were all obtained from the same sample, sequenced in a study of cytomegalovirus exposure and HLA in healthy donors. Amplification used 60 Vbeta primers and 13 Jbeta primers. TCRdb's table, derived via immunoSEQ multiplex PCR, lists solely in-frame clones and lacks some. This sample has some 150,000 clones; around 80% occur once, and the top ten carry over 2%. The sample consisted of PBMCs. All receptors derive from a man younger than 45 in good health and CMV-seronegative.

This clone appeared a single time. V usage is TRBV27 and J usage is TRBJ2-5; 7 bases align to TRBD1. The length of the CDR3 is 14 residues. The germline CDR1 and CDR2 sequences are MNHEY and SMNVEV (reference sequence). The V segment lost 2 bases and the J segment 7 bases; nucleotides outside the gene matches: 7. The CDR3 DNA is TGTGCCAGCAGTTTAAGGACAGGTCAGGGGACCCAGTACTTC. Translation gives CASSLRTGQGTQYF.

This clone was observed a handful of times. This rearrangement joins TRBV2 to TRBJ1-5, with 9 bases aligning to TRBD1. Germline values: CDR1 SNHLY, CDR2 FYNNEI. This CDR3 contains 15 residues. The ends lost 3 bases at V and 5 bases at J; junction bases unmatched: 5. Here the CDR3 DNA reads TGTGCCAGCAGTGAGACAGGGGGAAAATATCAGCCCCAGCATTTT. It yields the protein CASSETGGKYQPQHF. Combining the CDR3 with reference TRBV2 and TRBJ1-5 gives the whole variable domain EPEVTQTPSHQVTQMGQEVILRCVPISNHLYFYWYRQILGQKVEFLVSFYNNEISEKSEIFDDQFSVERPDGSNFTLKIRSTKLEDSAMYFCASSETGGKYQPQHFGDGTRLSIL.

The chain uses TRBV19 and TRBJ1-1; D not certain. Germline V gene sequence: CDR1 LNHDA, CDR2 SQIVND (reference sequence). The CDR3 length is 11 residues. The V end was cut by 7 bases, the J end by 7 bases, with 10 bases between. CDR3 nucleotide sequence: TGTGCCAGTACTGAGTACCGTGAAGCTTTCTTT. Amino acid sequence: CASTEYREAFF.

V and J are TRBV27 and TRBJ2-3; 12 bases match TRBD2. The CDR3 spans 18 residues. Germline-derived CDR1 and CDR2 are MNHEY and SMNVEV (reference sequence). With V trimmed by 5 bases and J by 0 bases, 9 bases remained unmatched. The CDR3 region has the DNA TGTGCCAGCAGTCCAACCGCTAGCGGGGGGGCTAGCACAGATACGCAGTATTTT. Translating gives CASSPTASGGASTDTQYF.

This clone was counted between two and nine times. The V gene is TRBV10-3, the J gene TRBJ2-1; 7 bases map to TRBD2. Germline V gives CDR1 ENHRY, CDR2 SYGVKD. CDR3 length: 12 amino acids. V shed 1 base and J 10 bases; nucleotides not matched to a gene: 1. CDR3 DNA sequence: TGTGCCATCAGTGAGTGGGAGGGCGAGCAGTTCTTC. This codes for CAISEWEGEQFF.

The chain carries TRBV27 and TRBJ2-7; the D is unclear. Trimming cost V 5 bases and J 2 bases, with 13 bases left between them. There are 14 residues in the CDR3. Germline CDR1 and CDR2: MNHEY and SMNVEV (reference sequence). The CDR3 DNA reads TGTGCCAGCAGTGGTGACTCGTCGCCCTACGAGCAGTACTTC. Its translation: CASSGDSSPYEQYF.

The V gene is TRBV19, the J gene TRBJ2-5, with 8 bases that match TRBD2. With 5 bases clipped from V and 1 base from J, the junction kept 6 bases outside the gene matches. From germline, CDR1 is LNHDA and CDR2 SQIVND (reference sequence). This CDR3 is 15 amino acids long. The CDR3 DNA follows: TGTGCCAGTAGTGGTCGCGGGAGGACCCAAGAGACCCAGTACTTC. It encodes CASSGRGRTQETQYF.

V usage is TRBV28 and J usage is TRBJ1-5, with D hard to call. V lost 5 bases, J lost 6 bases, and 8 bases lay in between. CDR3 length: 12 residues. Germline V CDR1 and CDR2: MDHEN, SYDVKM. The CDR3 reads CASSLRSQPQHF. The DNA for the CDR3 is TGTGCCAGCAGTCTAAGGAGTCAGCCCCAGCATTTT. Full variable domain (remainder filled in from reference TRBV28 and TRBJ1-5): DVKVTQSSRYLVKRTGEKVFLECVQDMDHENMFWYRQDPGLGLRLIYFSYDVKMKEKGDIPEGYSVSREKKERFSLILESASTNQTSMYLCASSLRSQPQHFGDGTRLSIL.